The 24 T cell receptor beta chains reported below all come from one sample, sequenced in a study of post-analysis software for immune sequencing data. Study-wide findings and caveats: Higher frequency in patients than in controls was seen for a handful of TRBV segments, with TRBV5-6, TRBV5-1 and TRBV20-1 among them.

These receptors' targets are unknown. Unique molecular identifiers had been added to the TCR beta cDNA libraries. TCRdb processed the PCR reads anew with MiXCR; each CDR3 protein has one entry. The table records around 710,000 distinct CDR3 sequences, approximately 44% of them present only once. The specimen was blood. The receptors stem from a girl under 18 with multiple sclerosis.

This clonotype has a handful of counts. This chain connects TRBV20-1 to TRBJ1-2; D uncertain. Germline loops: CDR1 DFQATT, CDR2 SNEGSKA (reference sequence). The CDR3 is 14 amino acids. Trimming removed 0 bases at V and 2 bases at J, with 10 bases between. The CDR3 reads CSARDYRSNYGYTF. The CDR3 nucleotides are TGCAGTGCTAGAGATTACAGATCCAACTATGGCTACACCTTC.

This clonotype was picked up a small number of times. J is TRBJ2-4 and V is TRBV29-1, with 9 bases aligning to TRBD1. V trimming: 6 bases; J trimming: 15 bases; junction bases outside the gene matches: 12. Germline lookup yields CDR1 SQVTM and CDR2 ANQGSEA. This CDR3 region has 12 residues. CDR3 coding DNA: TGCAGCGTATCCTCCGGGACAGGGAACTGGTACTTC. It specifies CSVSSGTGNWYF.

V gene TRBV9 combines with J gene TRBJ2-7; perhaps TRBD1 as D (5 bases). This CDR3 is 14 amino acids long. The V end was cut by 2 bases, the J end by 3 bases, with 12 bases between. Germline CDR1 SGDLS, CDR2 YYNGEE. CDR3 bases: TGTGCCAGCAGCGTCTCAGGGCAGGGCTACGAGCAGTACTTC. Its translation: CASSVSGQGYEQYF.

This clonotype was seen only a few times. The genes are TRBV6-6 and TRBJ1-2; tentatively, D is TRBD1 (6 bases). The length of the CDR3 is 15 residues. CDR1 and CDR2 from the germline V gene are MNHNY and SVGAGI (reference sequence). V shed 5 bases and J shed 8 bases, with 21 bases lying between them. The CDR3 spells CASSLGGHLSEGYTF. The CDR3 nucleotides are TGTGCCAGCAGTCTCGGGGGACATTTGAGCGAAGGCTACACCTTC.

This clonotype was counted only a few times. J is TRBJ1-2 and V is TRBV7-9, with a tentative D call TRBD1 (5 bases). Germline values: CDR1 SEHNR, CDR2 FQNEAQ (reference sequence). CDR3 length: 14 residues. V was pared by 4 bases and J by 4 bases, with 13 bases between. The CDR3 DNA reads TGTGCCAGCAGCTCCCAGGGATTTGTCTATGGCTACACCTTC. Its protein is CASSSQGFVYGYTF.

J is TRBJ2-4 and V is TRBV29-1; D is undetermined. Germline V CDR1 and CDR2: SQVTM, ANQGSEA. The V end was cut by 4 bases, the J end by 6 bases, with 10 bases between. CDR3 size: 12 residues. CDR3 sequence: CSVGSMGNIQYF. The CDR3 DNA sequence: TGCAGCGTTGGTTCGATGGGAAACATTCAGTACTTC.

The genes are TRBV7-9 and TRBJ2-1; D is ambiguous. This CDR3 region has 13 residues. Germline CDR1 reads SEHNR; CDR2 reads FQNEAQ (reference sequence). Between the trimmed V and J ends, which lost 1 base and 10 bases, there was a span of 11 bases. The CDR3 sequence is CASSLESAVEQFF. The CDR3 nucleotides are TGTGCCAGCAGCTTAGAGTCTGCAGTCGAGCAGTTCTTC.

This clonotype was seen a few times. In nucleotides, the CDR3 is TGTGCCAGCAGTTTGCGTGCGGGACCCGGGGAGCTGTTTTTT. Translation: CASSLRAGPGELFF. The chain links TRBV6-1 to TRBJ2-2, with D tentatively TRBD2 (6 bases). Germline V gene sequence: CDR1 MNHNS, CDR2 SASEGT. The CDR3 is 14 residues long. V was shortened by 5 bases and J by 6 bases, with 13 bases between the two germline ends.

This chain links TRBV20-1 with TRBJ2-2; the D gene is possibly TRBD2 (6 bases). Deletions cut 5 bases from V and 0 bases from J, with 10 bases between. The CDR3 has 14 amino acids. The V gene's germline CDR1 is DFQATT and CDR2 SNEGSKA (reference sequence). The CDR3 nucleotides read TGCAGTGCTTTAGCGGTCTCGAACACCGGGGAGCTGTTTTTT. Protein: CSALAVSNTGELFF.

This chain uses TRBV15 with TRBJ2-4, with 7 positions matching TRBD1. The DNA matches TRBJ2-7 better at its end, which makes the J call doubtful. This CDR3 is 14 amino acids long. Germline CDR1 is LNHNV and CDR2 is YYDKDF (reference sequence). The CDR3 spells CATSRDSNSYEQYF. CDR3 bases: TGTGCCACCTCCCGGGACAGTAACTCCTACGAGCAGTACTTC.

V and J are TRBV12-3 or TRBV12-4 and TRBJ2-7; D ambiguous. V was shortened by 3 bases and J by 7 bases, with 16 bases between the two germline ends. CDR3 length: 14 amino acids. CDR3 sequence reads: CASSFGSRQEEQYF. The CDR3 nucleotides read TGTGCCAGCAGTTTCGGTAGTAGGCAGGAAGAGCAGTACTTC.

The V and J genes are TRBV5-1 and TRBJ2-3; 9 nucleotides match TRBD2. CDR1 SGHRS and CDR2 YFSETQ come from the germline V gene. J lost 4 bases, V lost 3 bases, and 15 bases had no gene match. The CDR3 consists of 18 residues. CDR3 in amino acids: CASSYTVSREGKSDTQYF. Written as DNA, the CDR3 is TGCGCCAGCAGCTATACCGTCTCGCGGGAGGGCAAGTCAGATACGCAGTATTTT.

V is TRBV24-1 and J is TRBJ2-1, with 9 bases lining up with TRBD1. The CDR3 totals 15 residues. Germline CDR1 KGHDR, CDR2 SFDVKD. V gave up 4 bases and J gave up 8 bases; unmatched junction bases: 8. The CDR3 loop reads CATSDPRDRAHEQFF. For the CDR3, the DNA is TGTGCCACCAGTGACCCCCGGGACAGGGCCCATGAGCAGTTCTTC.

This chain connects TRBV5-1 to TRBJ2-7, with a weak D call TRBD1 (5 bases). V gave up 4 bases and J gave up 7 bases, with 15 bases separating them. The CDR3 length is 13 residues. The germline CDR1 and CDR2 sequences are SGHRS and YFSETQ. The CDR3 sequence: CASSPAGLREQYF. The CDR3 bases are TGCGCCAGCAGCCCAGCAGGGCTGAGGGAGCAGTACTTC.

This clonotype was seen a few times. V and J are TRBV15 and TRBJ2-5; possible D gene TRBD2, 6 bases. This CDR3 contains 14 residues. V was pared by 2 bases and J by 1 base, with 8 bases between. Germline V gene data show CDR1 as LNHNV and CDR2 as YYDKDF (reference sequence). The CDR3: CATSRRDFQETQYF. CDR3 bases: TGTGCCACCAGCAGAAGGGACTTCCAAGAGACCCAGTACTTC.

The chain recombines TRBV6-6 with TRBJ1-1; 9 nucleotides match TRBD1. From germline, CDR1 is MNHNY and CDR2 SVGAGI (reference sequence). Trimming removed 11 bases from V and 0 bases from J; junction bases left unmatched: 7. The CDR3 loop spans 14 amino acids. The CDR3 bases are TGTGCCTTAACTACAGGGGGCTTGAACACTGAAGCTTTCTTT. This codes for CALTTGGLNTEAFF.

V is TRBV2 and J is TRBJ2-7; 8 nucleotides agree with TRBD2. Germline assignment: CDR1 SNHLY and CDR2 FYNNEI. V lost 6 bases and J lost 7; bases outside the gene matches: 8. The CDR3 is 13 residues long. In DNA, the CDR3 is TGTGCCAGCAGCGACCATGCGGGGGGAGAGCAGTACTTC. Its translation: CASSDHAGGEQYF.

The CDR3 sequence: CAVEQGEGYTF. As DNA, the CDR3 is TGTGCCGTCGAACAGGGGGAAGGCTACACCTTC. The rearrangement joins TRBV10-3 to TRBJ1-2; 8 bases agree with TRBD1. The length of the CDR3 is 11 residues. J lost 8 bases, V lost 11 bases, and 7 bases had no gene match. The V gene's germline CDR1 is ENHRY and CDR2 SYGVKD.

The chain uses TRBV6-5 and TRBJ2-7; perhaps TRBD2 as D (6 bases). V lost 1 base to trimming and J lost 2 bases, with 18 bases between them. There are 17 residues in the CDR3. The germline V gene has CDR1 MNHEY and CDR2 SVGAGI. CDR3 loop: CASSYYASDLVPYEQYF. For the CDR3, the DNA is TGTGCCAGCAGTTACTACGCTAGCGACTTGGTCCCCTACGAGCAGTACTTC.

In regard to this clonotype: Possible read error: a much larger clone is one base away. The J gene is TRBJ2-1, the V gene TRBV7-3, with 11 bases matching TRBD2. The germline gives CDR1 SGHTA, CDR2 FQGTGA. The length of the CDR3 is 18 residues. CDR3 coding DNA: TGTGTCAGCAGCGCTAACCCCAGACTAGCGGGAAGCTACAATGAGCAGTTCTTC. It translates to CVSSANPRLAGSYNEQFF. Variable domain in full (rest from reference TRBV7-3 and TRBJ2-1): GAGVSQTPSNKVTEKGKYVELRCDPISGHTALYWYRQSLGQGPEFLIYFQGTGAADDSGLPNDRFFAVRPEGSVSTLKIQRTERGDSAVYLCVSSANPRLAGSYNEQFFGPGTRLTVL.

This clonotype was seen only a few times. The chain links TRBV20-1 to TRBJ1-1; D remains ambiguous. This CDR3 is built from 15 residues. Trimming took 0 bases from V and 6 from J, leaving 17 bases between them. Germline values: CDR1 DFQATT, CDR2 SNEGSKA (reference sequence). This CDR3 reads CSARDLDSGLPEAFF. The CDR3 bases are TGCAGTGCTAGAGATCTCGACTCAGGCCTACCTGAAGCTTTCTTT.

The rearrangement joins TRBV27 to TRBJ2-1; TRBD1 aligns across 7 bases. CDR1 and CDR2 (germline): MNHEY, SMNVEV (reference sequence). This CDR3 has 15 residues. V gave up 11 bases and J gave up 6 bases; unmatched junction bases: 16. CDR3: CAGGLDRVVGNEQFF. DNA of the CDR3: TGTGCCGGCGGCCTTGACAGGGTAGTAGGCAATGAGCAGTTCTTC.

The chain has TRBV7-8 and TRBJ2-3; 9 nucleotides match TRBD2. The CDR3 runs to 14 residues. J gave up 4 bases and V 8 bases, and 7 bases lay outside the gene matches. Germline V CDR1 and CDR2: SGHVS, FQNEAQ. The CDR3 loop is CASGRREGADTQYF. The CDR3 DNA reads TGTGCCAGCGGGCGGCGGGAGGGCGCAGATACGCAGTATTTT.

This clonotype has ten or more counts. The chain has TRBV7-2 and TRBJ1-2; D is possibly TRBD1 (5 bases). Germline-derived CDR1 and CDR2 are SGHTA and FQGNSA. The CDR3 has 13 amino acids. Trimming left V 5 bases short and J 8 bases short, with 15 bases between. CDR3 residues: CASSRDGTLGYTF. The CDR3 bases are TGTGCCAGCAGCCGGGACGGAACCCTCGGCTACACCTTC.